This TCR beta chain was found in a study of T cells in Graves' hyperthyroidism and ophthalmopathy. CDR3 length: 14 amino acids. The germline gives CDR1 DFQATT, CDR2 SNEGSKA (reference sequence). With 3 bases clipped from V and 10 bases from J, the junction kept 9 bases outside the gene matches. This clonotype was found many times. Amplified TCR beta CDR3 regions came from RNA transcripts. During a first-round RT-PCR of the TCR CDR3, the HTBI primer set was used. TCRdb re-derived calls from the multiplex PCR reads in MiXCR, one entry per CDR3 protein. Here the sample spans approximately 300,000 distinct CDR3 sequences, over 15% being singletons.

This sequence joins TRBV20-1 and TRBJ2-1, with 10 bases lining up with TRBD2. The clonotype originates from a woman between 55 and 75 years old with Graves' ophthalmopathy. The sample was blood. DNA of the CDR3: TGCAGTGCTAGCGGTCTAGCGGGAGTATTCGAGCAGTTCTTC. Translating gives CSASGLAGVFEQFF.